Presented here are 25 T cell receptor beta chains from one specimen sequenced in a study of T cell responses to AZD1222 COVID-19 vaccine. Method: immunoSEQ multiplex PCR; TCRdb's copy keeps in-frame clones and lacks some. The sample shows 58,000 or so clones, 84% of them seen only once. Sequenced here: peripheral blood, sampled on day 0 of AZD1222 vaccination. These receptor sequences come from an adult in good health.

This chain joins TRBV3-1 (or the pseudogene TRBV3-2) and TRBJ1-1, with D possibly being TRBD1 (6 bases). Trimming took off 1 base at V and 9 bases at J, with 12 bases between the two ends. CDR3 length: 13 amino acids. CDR1 and CDR2 from the germline V gene are LGHDT and YNNKEL (reference sequence). CDR3 in amino acids: CASSQAGHIQAFF. In nucleotides, the CDR3 is TGTGCCAGCAGCCAAGCGGGACACATTCAAGCTTTCTTT.

V is TRBV18 and J is TRBJ2-1; D gene unclear. The CDR3 runs 17 residues. In germline, CDR1 is KGHSH, CDR2 LQKENI. The V and J ends lost 5 bases and 0 bases respectively, with 17 bases between them. CDR3 sequence (DNA): TGTGCCAGCTCAGCCATTGTGGACGCTTTCTCCTACAATGAGCAGTTCTTC. Translation: CASSAIVDAFSYNEQFF.

This sequence joins TRBV5-1 and TRBJ2-7; D may be TRBD2 (5 bases). Germline V gives CDR1 SGHRS, CDR2 YFSETQ. The CDR3 runs to 16 residues. Trimming took 4 bases from V and 2 from J, leaving 19 bases between them. The DNA for the CDR3 is TGCGCCAGCAGCCAAACCTCGGCAGGAGGCGCCTACGAGCAGTACTTC. Protein sequence: CASSQTSAGGAYEQYF.

This chain uses TRBV30 with TRBJ1-6, with D perhaps matching TRBD1 (6 bases). Germline CDR1 is GTSNPN and CDR2 is SVGIG (reference sequence). Trimming shortened V by 4 bases and J by 7 bases, and 14 bases separated the two germline ends. The length of the CDR3 is 14 residues. The CDR3 sequence: CAWNRDIGNSPLHF. The CDR3 bases are TGTGCCTGGAACCGGGACATAGGAAATTCACCCCTCCACTTT.

This rearrangement joins TRBV3-1 (or the pseudogene TRBV3-2) to TRBJ1-4, with 7 bases aligning to TRBD1. The junction had 10 bases not matched to a gene; V was cut back by 0 bases and J by 3 bases. Germline CDR1 LGHDT, CDR2 YNNKEL (reference sequence). The CDR3 totals 18 residues. The CDR3 is CASSQDRGHSVPNEKLFF. For the CDR3, the DNA is TGTGCCAGCAGCCAAGATAGGGGGCATAGCGTACCTAATGAAAAACTGTTTTTT.

The chain combines TRBV9 with TRBJ1-1; no clear D. Germline CDR1 SGDLS, CDR2 YYNGEE. Trimming took off 0 bases at V and 0 bases at J, with 6 bases between the two ends. The CDR3 length is 14 residues. CDR3 coding DNA: TGTGCCAGCAGCGTAGGACCGATGAACACTGAAGCTTTCTTT. It codes for CASSVGPMNTEAFF.

The count of this clone is one. This chain connects TRBV13 to TRBJ2-3, with D maybe TRBD1 (6 bases). The V and J ends lost 7 bases and 4 bases respectively, with 18 bases between them. Per the germline V gene, CDR1 is PRHDT and CDR2 is FYEKMQ (reference sequence). The CDR3 is made up of 15 amino acids. The CDR3 here is CASTDDLGAADTQYF. DNA for the CDR3: TGTGCCAGCACCGACGATTTGGGGGCTGCAGATACGCAGTATTTT.

The chain carries TRBV2 and TRBJ2-7, with D unresolved. Trimming removed 11 bases from V and 6 bases from J, with 20 bases in between. CDR3 size: 13 residues. Looked up from germline, CDR1 is SNHLY and CDR2 is FYNNEI. The CDR3 region has the DNA TGTGCCGCCTCGGACGGAGAGGTAAGCGAGCAGTACTTC. Its translation is CAASDGEVSEQYF.

This sequence joins TRBV19 and TRBJ1-6, with 7 bases matching TRBD1. CDR1 and CDR2 (germline): LNHDA, SQIVND (reference sequence). The CDR3 has 15 amino acids. V was clipped by 3 bases and J by 8 bases; unmatched bases: 7. The CDR3 nucleotides are TGTGCCAGTAGTATTCCGAGGACAGGCCATTCACCCCTCCACTTT. Its translation is CASSIPRTGHSPLHF.

This sequence joins TRBV11-3 and TRBJ2-1; TRBD1 matches 9 bases. Germline loops: CDR1 SGHNT, CDR2 YENEEA. J lost 5 bases, V lost 5 bases, and 4 bases had no gene match. This CDR3 is 14 amino acids long. CDR3 nucleotides: TGTGCCAGCAGCACCCGGGACAGGGACAATGAGCAGTTCTTC. This codes for CASSTRDRDNEQFF.

The chain combines TRBV6-6 with TRBJ1-1, with D possibly matching TRBD1 (5 bases). This CDR3 is 14 amino acids long. V lost 5 bases and J lost 1, with 11 bases in between. Germline lookup yields CDR1 MNHNY and CDR2 SVGAGI (reference sequence). The CDR3: CASSDGGGNTEAFF. CDR3 sequence (DNA): TGTGCCAGCAGTGACGGTGGGGGGAACACTGAAGCTTTCTTT.

There are a few counts of this clone. The gene calls are TRBV2 and TRBJ2-7, with TRBD1 matching over 7 bases. Looked up from germline, CDR1 is SNHLY and CDR2 is FYNNEI. The CDR3 loop spans 13 amino acids. The ends lost 5 bases at V and 5 bases at J; junction bases unmatched: 6. CDR3 coding DNA: TGTGCCAGCAGTCGAAACAGGGGTAACGAGCAGTACTTC. Its translation is CASSRNRGNEQYF.

The chain links TRBV4-1 to TRBJ2-7; a weak D match, TRBD1 (6 bases). This CDR3 comprises 13 residues. The V gene lost 8 bases and the J gene lost 1 base, with 12 bases spanning the gap. In germline, CDR1 is MGHRA, CDR2 YSYEKL. The CDR3 sequence is CASSGTTSYEQYF. The CDR3, as DNA: TGCGCCAGCTCCGGGACAACATCCTACGAGCAGTACTTC.

The gene calls are TRBV5-1 and TRBJ1-2, with 7 bases identical to TRBD1. This CDR3 has 14 residues. Germline CDR1 is SGHRS and CDR2 is YFSETQ. The V gene end was trimmed by 0 bases and the J gene end by 4 bases; junction bases not matched to a gene: 3. CDR3 sequence: CASSLEGQSYGYTF. The DNA for the CDR3 is TGCGCCAGCAGCTTGGAGGGACAGAGCTATGGCTACACCTTC.

The chain joins TRBV4-3 to TRBJ2-2, with 7 bases aligning to TRBD2. V was clipped by 3 bases and J by 4 bases; unmatched bases: 5. The V gene's germline CDR1 is LGHNA and CDR2 YSLEER. The CDR3 is 15 amino acids. The DNA of the CDR3 is TGCGCCAGCAGCCAGCCCTGGGGGGGCACCGGGGAGCTGTTTTTT. Translating it yields CASSQPWGGTGELFF.

The chain is built from TRBV7-9 and TRBJ2-7, with D unresolved. V dropped 3 bases and J dropped 2 bases, with 8 bases sitting between them. This CDR3 has 13 amino acids. From germline, CDR1 is SEHNR and CDR2 FQNEAQ (reference sequence). The CDR3 DNA is TGTGCCAGCAGCTTTCAGGCCGCCTACGAGCAGTACTTC. Protein product: CASSFQAAYEQYF. Full variable domain (missing parts from reference TRBV7-9 and TRBJ2-7): DTGVSQNPRHKITKRGQNVTFRCDPISEHNRLYWYRQTLGQGPEFLTYFQNEAQLEKSRLLSDRFSAERPKGSFSTLEIQRTEQGDSAMYLCASSFQAAYEQYFGPGTRLTVT.

The chain couples TRBV7-9 to TRBJ1-1; D gene unclear. Germline-derived CDR1 and CDR2 are SEHNR and FQNEAQ (reference sequence). V lost 5 bases and J 4 bases, leaving 11 bases between the germline ends. This CDR3 contains 13 residues. DNA of the CDR3: TGTGCCAGCAGCCTCCTCCGGGGCACTGAAGCTTTCTTT. It translates to CASSLLRGTEAFF.

The J gene is TRBJ1-3, the V gene TRBV11-3, with no clear D. Looked up from germline, CDR1 is SGHNT and CDR2 is YENEEA. The CDR3 contains 16 residues. Trimming shortened V by 0 bases and J by 0 bases, and 9 bases separated the two germline ends. CDR3 in amino acids: CASSLDGEASGNTIYF. CDR3 nucleotides: TGTGCCAGCAGCTTAGATGGGGAAGCCTCTGGAAACACCATATATTTT.

This clone has a single count. The J gene is TRBJ1-2, the V gene TRBV7-9, with TRBD1 matching over 7 bases. The germline V gene has CDR1 SEHNR and CDR2 FQNEAQ (reference sequence). Trimming took 4 bases from V and 4 from J; bases not matched to a gene: 9. CDR3 length: 15 amino acids. The CDR3 is CASSSPGEGAYGYTF. In DNA form, the CDR3 reads TGTGCCAGCAGCTCCCCGGGGGAGGGGGCCTATGGCTACACCTTC.

This clone occurred a few times. As DNA, the CDR3 is TGCGCCAGCAGTCTCCTAAGAGGCAGGGACAATTCACCCCTCCACTTT. Residues: CASSLLRGRDNSPLHF. This sequence joins TRBV23-1 and TRBJ1-6; D is perhaps TRBD1 (5 bases). TRBV23-1 is an ORF, and what it does is uncertain. V lost 4 bases and J lost 7, with 17 bases in between. CDR3 length: 16 residues.

The V call is TRBV7-2, the J call TRBJ2-3, with a tentative D call TRBD1 (6 bases). V lost 5 bases, J lost 0 bases, and 12 bases lay in between. Germline CDR1 is SGHTA and CDR2 is FQGNSA. The CDR3 covers 15 residues. CDR3 residues: CASSTGTPSTDTQYF. The CDR3 DNA reads as TGTGCCAGCAGCACTGGGACACCTAGCACAGATACGCAGTATTTT.

This clone was counted only a few times. V and J are TRBV15 and TRBJ1-6; the match to TRBD1 covers 7 bases. The ends lost 0 bases at V and 0 bases at J; junction bases unmatched: 11. The CDR3 runs to 20 residues. Looked up from germline, CDR1 is LNHNV and CDR2 is YYDKDF (reference sequence). The chain's CDR3 is CATSRDRTRGLSSYNSPLHF. CDR3 DNA sequence: TGTGCCACCAGCAGAGATCGCACCAGGGGGTTGAGCTCCTATAATTCACCCCTCCACTTT.

A single count supports this clone. The gene calls are TRBV13 and TRBJ2-1; 8 nucleotides line up with TRBD1. V lost 5 bases and J lost 4; bases outside the gene matches: 7. Germline V CDR1 and CDR2: PRHDT, FYEKMQ (reference sequence). This CDR3 spans 15 amino acids. CDR3 residues: CASSLTGERYNEQFF. CDR3 DNA sequence: TGTGCCAGCAGCCTGACAGGGGAAAGATACAATGAGCAGTTCTTC.

This chain links TRBV5-1 with TRBJ2-5; possibly TRBD1 or TRBD2 for D (5 bases each). The CDR3 is 14 amino acids. CDR1 and CDR2 (germline): SGHRS, YFSETQ. V lost 1 base, J lost 4 bases, and 11 bases lay in between. CDR3 in DNA: TGCGCCAGCAGCTTGTTACCTGGGGGAGAGACCCAGTACTTC. Translating it yields CASSLLPGGETQYF.

CDR3 bases: TGTGCCAGCAGCCCCGACAGCTCCTATGGCTACACCTTC. Its protein is CASSPDSSYGYTF. The chain has TRBV6-6 and TRBJ1-2; tentatively, D is TRBD1 (5 bases). CDR3 length equals 13 residues. Trimming removed 6 bases at V and 4 bases at J, with 12 bases between. The germline gives CDR1 MNHNY, CDR2 SVGAGI (reference sequence).